Following are 22 T cell receptor beta chains from one sample sequenced in a study of spatial heterogeneity in lung cancer. Study-wide points: Tumor mutation counts were tracked by expanded intratumoral alpha and beta TCR counts.

These receptors lack a known antigen. In TCRdb, the 5' RACE reads were re-called with MiXCR into one record per CDR3 protein. The sample gives some 10,000 distinct CDR3 sequences, over 9.5% of which show up once; about 40% is in the top ten. The time point was: sample taken at primary tumor resection. Sequencing was performed on lung tumor tissue, taken at surgery. The receptors come from a male donor with early-stage non-small cell lung cancer.

This chain joins TRBV7-2 and TRBJ1-2; D uncertain. CDR3 length: 13 residues. Germline assignment: CDR1 SGHTA and CDR2 FQGNSA. The V end was cut by 5 bases, the J end by 8 bases, with 15 bases between. As DNA, the CDR3 is TGTGCCAGCAGCCGGATCCCCGGTGGAGGCTACACCTTC. It translates to CASSRIPGGGYTF.

This clonotype showed up just once. One base away lies a much larger clone, so this may be a sequencing read error. The chain combines TRBV3-1 with TRBJ1-1; a weak D match, TRBD1 (6 bases). Germline V gene sequence: CDR1 LGHDT, CDR2 YNNKEL (reference sequence). CDR3 length equals 14 residues. The CDR3 protein is CASSRRGMNTETFF. The CDR3 nucleotides are TGTGCCAGCAGCCGCAGGGGAATGAACACTGAAACTTTCTTT.

The chain is built from TRBV28 and TRBJ2-3; no definite D call. In germline, CDR1 is MDHEN, CDR2 SYDVKM. The CDR3 covers 14 residues. Between the trimmed V and J ends, which lost 2 bases and 0 bases, there was a span of 6 bases. CDR3 DNA: TGTGCCAGCAGTTTAAAGGCTAGCACAGATACGCAGTATTTT. Its translation: CASSLKASTDTQYF.

This clonotype was recorded many times. DNA of the CDR3: TGTGCCAGCAGCCTGACTTGGTGGGGCACTGAAGCTTTCTTT. As protein: CASSLTWWGTEAFF. The rearrangement uses TRBV4-2 and TRBJ1-1; D call uncertain. The V and J ends lost 4 bases and 4 bases respectively, with 13 bases between them. Germline loops: CDR1 LGHNA, CDR2 YNFKEQ. The CDR3 is 14 residues long.

The chain links TRBV7-2 to TRBJ1-3; D might be TRBD1 (5 bases). The V gene lost 2 bases and the J gene lost 0 bases, with 8 bases spanning the gap. The germline V gene encodes CDR1 SGHTA and CDR2 FQGNSA. This CDR3 has 15 amino acids. CDR3 DNA: TGTGCCAGCAGCTTACGGGGCAGCTCTGGAAACACCATATATTTT. Its translation: CASSLRGSSGNTIYF.

The table lists this clonotype with a few counts. V is TRBV6-6 and J is TRBJ1-4; the D gene is possibly TRBD1 (5 bases). The germline V gene has CDR1 MNHNY and CDR2 SVGAGI (reference sequence). V was trimmed by 2 bases and J by 8 bases, leaving 12 bases between them. The CDR3 sequence is 14 residues long. The CDR3, as DNA: TGTGCCAGCAGTTACGCTCGGGACGAAGAAAAACTGTTTTTT. The encoded protein is CASSYARDEEKLFF.

This clonotype has only a few counts. The chain links TRBV29-1 to TRBJ1-1; D is undetermined. The CDR3 contains 13 residues. Germline CDR1 and CDR2: SQVTM and ANQGSEA. Trimming took 0 bases from V and 8 from J, leaving 13 bases between them. DNA of the CDR3: TGCAGCGTTGAAGACGCGGTTGGGCGAGAAGCTTTCTTT. Translation: CSVEDAVGREAFF.

In this sample, this clonotype turned up a few times. The rearrangement joins TRBV12-3 or TRBV12-4 to TRBJ2-3; D gene uncertain. Trimming cost V 3 bases and J 3 bases, with 13 bases left between them. This CDR3 spans 15 amino acids. CDR3 nucleotides: TGTGCCAGCAGTTTGATTGGTTCGCCAACAGATACGCAGTATTTT. Translated, it gives CASSLIGSPTDTQYF.

This clonotype came up a few times. The chain has TRBV5-1 and TRBJ2-5, with D perhaps being TRBD1 or TRBD2 (5 bases each). The CDR3 runs to 15 residues. CDR1 and CDR2 from the germline V gene are SGHRS and YFSETQ. Trimming took 0 bases from V and 4 from J, leaving 13 bases between them. DNA for the CDR3: TGCGCCAGCAGCTTGGGGACCGGGGACGGAGAGACCCAGTACTTC. Its translation: CASSLGTGDGETQYF.

The sample holds many counts of this clonotype. The V gene is TRBV11-2, the J gene TRBJ1-1; tentatively, D is TRBD1 (6 bases). The germline gives CDR1 SGHAT, CDR2 FQNNGV. V shed 3 bases and J shed 3 bases, with 11 bases lying between them. This CDR3 spans 14 amino acids. CDR3 nucleotides: TGTGCCAGCAGCTTCTCCAGGGGAGACACTGAAGCTTTCTTT. Translation: CASSFSRGDTEAFF.

This clonotype appeared a few times. This sequence joins TRBV28 and TRBJ2-7; D is uncertain. CDR1 and CDR2 (germline): MDHEN, SYDVKM. This CDR3 is built from 11 residues. V lost 4 bases and J lost 9, with 10 bases in between. The chain's CDR3 is CASSYYARQYF. The DNA for the CDR3 is TGTGCCAGCAGTTACTACGCTAGGCAGTACTTC.

This clonotype was recorded at least ten times. V gene TRBV27 combines with J gene TRBJ1-5, with 7 bases lining up with TRBD1. From germline, CDR1 is MNHEY and CDR2 SMNVEV (reference sequence). Trimming took 10 bases from V and 6 from J; bases not matched to a gene: 3. The CDR3 contains 11 residues. CDR3 bases: TGTGCCAATAGGGGGCTTCAGCCCCAGCATTTT. Its protein is CANRGLQPQHF.

The chain uses TRBV20-1 and TRBJ1-2; unclear D gene. V lost 6 bases and J 7 bases, leaving 15 bases between the germline ends. The CDR3 extends over 12 amino acids. CDR1 DFQATT and CDR2 SNEGSKA come from the germline V gene (reference sequence). CDR3 loop: CSAHNSVSGYTF. The DNA of the CDR3 is TGCAGTGCCCACAACTCAGTGAGTGGCTACACCTTC.

This clonotype came up many times. This chain's CDR3 is CASRLEGQMSSEGGTGELFF. CDR3 sequence (DNA): TGTGCAAGTCGCTTAGAGGGACAGATGTCGTCTGAAGGAGGCACCGGGGAGCTGTTTTTT. V and J are TRBV12-2 and TRBJ2-2; TRBD1, the table's D call, was not compared with the DNA. TRBV12-2 constitutes a pseudogene. The CDR3 has 20 amino acids.

This clonotype was seen repeatedly, ten times or more. The chain combines TRBV2 with TRBJ1-1; 7 bases map to TRBD1. Trimming at V came to 10 bases and at J to 0 bases, leaving 5 bases not matched to a gene. Looked up from germline, CDR1 is SNHLY and CDR2 is FYNNEI. The CDR3 loop spans 13 amino acids. The CDR3 spells CATRQGLNTEAFF. CDR3 coding DNA: TGTGCCACTCGACAGGGATTGAACACTGAAGCTTTCTTT.

By share, this clonotype counts as medium-sized. The chain couples TRBV20-1 to TRBJ2-3, with TRBD1 as a possible D gene (6 bases). The CDR3 is made up of 14 amino acids. Trimming pared 0 bases from V and 4 bases from J, leaving 11 bases between. Germline loops: CDR1 DFQATT, CDR2 SNEGSKA (reference sequence). The CDR3: CSARDQGQADTQYF. The CDR3 DNA is TGCAGTGCTAGAGACCAGGGGCAAGCAGATACGCAGTATTTT.

The chain is built from TRBV6-6 and TRBJ1-1; 8 positions match TRBD1. The CDR3 sequence is 15 residues long. Germline CDR1 and CDR2: MNHNY and SVGAGI (reference sequence). J gave up 4 bases and V 6 bases, and 10 bases lay outside the gene matches. CDR3 sequence: CASRASGGAGTEAFF. In DNA form, the CDR3 reads TGTGCCAGCAGGGCCTCAGGGGGCGCGGGCACTGAAGCTTTCTTT.

J is TRBJ2-5 and V is TRBV7-9; D gene ambiguous. Germline V gene lookup returns CDR1 SEHNR and CDR2 FQNEAQ (reference sequence). The CDR3 has 15 amino acids. V lost 2 bases to trimming and J lost 5 bases, with 15 bases between them. CDR3 bases: TGTGCCAGCAGCTTATGGCTGACATCAAGGGAGACCCAGTACTTC. It translates to CASSLWLTSRETQYF.

This clonotype was detected a few times. The V call is TRBV28, the J call TRBJ1-2; possible D gene TRBD1, 5 bases. V was clipped by 6 bases and J by 2 bases, with 16 bases between them. Per germline, CDR1 MDHEN and CDR2 SYDVKM. This CDR3 region has 15 residues. CDR3 DNA: TGTGCCAGCAGCCAACCGGGACGGGGAAACTATGGCTACACCTTC. This gives the protein CASSQPGRGNYGYTF.

J is TRBJ1-2 and V is TRBV4-2; 9 bases line up with TRBD1. The trim removed 6 bases at V and 4 bases at J, leaving 3 bases unmatched. Germline V gene lookup returns CDR1 LGHNA and CDR2 YNFKEQ. CDR3 length: 13 residues. Here the CDR3 DNA reads TGTGCCAGCAGGGGGGACAGGGCCTATGGCTACACCTTC. This sequence encodes CASRGDRAYGYTF.

This clonotype is medium-sized (0.01 to 0.1%). The V call is TRBV27, the J call TRBJ2-1; 8 nucleotides align to TRBD2. Germline lookup yields CDR1 MNHEY and CDR2 SMNVEV (reference sequence). The CDR3 consists of 17 residues. The ends lost 10 bases at V and 5 bases at J; junction bases unmatched: 19. The CDR3: CATRSSGVSGRNNEQFF. The CDR3 coding sequence is TGTGCCACCAGGAGTAGCGGGGTTTCGGGCCGCAACAATGAGCAGTTCTTC.

The V and J genes are TRBV29-1 and TRBJ1-2, with no clear D. The CDR3 has 12 amino acids. Trimming cost V 6 bases and J 2 bases, with 10 bases left between them. Germline-derived CDR1 and CDR2 are SQVTM and ANQGSEA. CDR3 protein: CSVGTPNYGYTF. CDR3 DNA: TGCAGCGTAGGTACACCAAACTATGGCTACACCTTC. The whole variable domain, remainder taken from reference TRBV29-1 and TRBJ1-2, is SAVISQKPSRDICQRGTSLTIQCQVDSQVTMMFWYRQQPGQSLTLIATANQGSEATYESGFVIDKFPISRPNLTFSTLTVSNMSPEDSSIYLCSVGTPNYGYTFGSGTRLTVV.